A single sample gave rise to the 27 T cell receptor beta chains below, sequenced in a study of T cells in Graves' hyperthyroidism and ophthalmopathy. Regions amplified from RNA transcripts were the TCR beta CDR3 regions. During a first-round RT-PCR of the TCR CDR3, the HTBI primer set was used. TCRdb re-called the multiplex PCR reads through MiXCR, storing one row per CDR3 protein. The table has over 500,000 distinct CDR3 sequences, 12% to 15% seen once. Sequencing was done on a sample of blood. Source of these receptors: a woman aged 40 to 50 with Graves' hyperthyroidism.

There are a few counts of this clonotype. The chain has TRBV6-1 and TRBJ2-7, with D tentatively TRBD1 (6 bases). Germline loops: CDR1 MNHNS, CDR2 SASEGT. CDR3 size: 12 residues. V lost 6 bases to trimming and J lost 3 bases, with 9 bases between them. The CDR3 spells CASRDRLYEQYF. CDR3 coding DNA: TGTGCCAGCAGGGACAGACTCTACGAGCAGTACTTC.

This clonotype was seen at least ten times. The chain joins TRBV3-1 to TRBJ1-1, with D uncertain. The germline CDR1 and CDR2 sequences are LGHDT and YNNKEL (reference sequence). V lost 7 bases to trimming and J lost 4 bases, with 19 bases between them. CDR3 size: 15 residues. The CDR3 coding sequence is TGTGCCAGCATCCCGGGAACCGGTCAAAGCACTGAAGCTTTCTTT. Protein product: CASIPGTGQSTEAFF.

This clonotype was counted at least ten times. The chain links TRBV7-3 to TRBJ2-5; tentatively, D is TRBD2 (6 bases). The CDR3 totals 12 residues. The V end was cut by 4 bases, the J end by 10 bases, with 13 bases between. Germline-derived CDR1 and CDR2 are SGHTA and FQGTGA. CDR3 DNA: TGTGCCAGCAGCTCGGGGGTGGAATGCCAGTACTTC. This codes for CASSSGVECQYF.

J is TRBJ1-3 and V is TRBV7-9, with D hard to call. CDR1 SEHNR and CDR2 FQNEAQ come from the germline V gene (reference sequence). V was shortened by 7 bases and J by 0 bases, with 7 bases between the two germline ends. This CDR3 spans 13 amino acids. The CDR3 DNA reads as TGTGCCAGCATCTATGGCTCTGGAAACACCATATATTTT. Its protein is CASIYGSGNTIYF. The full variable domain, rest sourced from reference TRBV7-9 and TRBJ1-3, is DTGVSQNPRHKITKRGQNVTFRCDPISEHNRLYWYRQTLGQGPEFLTYFQNEAQLEKSRLLSDRFSAERPKGSFSTLEIQRTEQGDSAMYLCASIYGSGNTIYFGEGSWLTVV.

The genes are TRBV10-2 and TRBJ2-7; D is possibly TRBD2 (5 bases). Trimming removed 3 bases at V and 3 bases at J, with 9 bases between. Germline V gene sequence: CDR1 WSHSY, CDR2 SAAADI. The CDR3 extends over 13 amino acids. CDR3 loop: CASSEERLYEQYF. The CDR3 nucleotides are TGCGCCAGCAGTGAAGAGCGGCTCTACGAGCAGTACTTC.

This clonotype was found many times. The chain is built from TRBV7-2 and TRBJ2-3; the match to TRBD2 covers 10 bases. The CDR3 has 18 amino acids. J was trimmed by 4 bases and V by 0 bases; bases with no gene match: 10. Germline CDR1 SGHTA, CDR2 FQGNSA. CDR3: CASSLALIAGGEADTQYF. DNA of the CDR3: TGTGCCAGCAGCTTAGCGCTAATAGCGGGAGGTGAAGCAGATACGCAGTATTTT.

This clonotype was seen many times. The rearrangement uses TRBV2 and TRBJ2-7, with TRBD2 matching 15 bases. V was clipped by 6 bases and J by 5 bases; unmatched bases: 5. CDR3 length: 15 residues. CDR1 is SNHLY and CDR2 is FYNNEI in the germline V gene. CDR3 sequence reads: CASRGTSGRSHEQYF. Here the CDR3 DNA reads TGTGCCAGCAGAGGGACTAGCGGGAGGTCCCACGAGCAGTACTTC.

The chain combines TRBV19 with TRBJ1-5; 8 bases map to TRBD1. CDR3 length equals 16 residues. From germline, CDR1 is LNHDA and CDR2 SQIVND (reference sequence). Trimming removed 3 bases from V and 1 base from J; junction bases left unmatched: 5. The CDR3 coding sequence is TGTGCCAGTAGTATCGCCAGGGGGCTGAGCAATCAGCCCCAGCATTTT. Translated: CASSIARGLSNQPQHF.

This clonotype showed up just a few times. The CDR3, as DNA: TGTGCCAGCAGGGGACAGGGGAACACGGGCAATCAGCCCCAGCATTTT. It yields the protein CASRGQGNTGNQPQHF. J is TRBJ1-5 and V is TRBV6-1; 10 bases agree with TRBD1. The CDR3 spans 16 residues. CDR1 and CDR2 (germline): MNHNS, SASEGT. J lost 2 bases, V lost 6 bases, and 7 bases had no gene match.

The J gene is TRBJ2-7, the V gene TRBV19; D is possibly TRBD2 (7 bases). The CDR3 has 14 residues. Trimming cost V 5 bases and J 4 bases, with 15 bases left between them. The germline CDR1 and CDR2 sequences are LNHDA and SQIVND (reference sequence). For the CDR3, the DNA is TGTGCCAGTAGTCCTGGACGGGGGGCGTACGAGCAGTACTTC. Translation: CASSPGRGAYEQYF.

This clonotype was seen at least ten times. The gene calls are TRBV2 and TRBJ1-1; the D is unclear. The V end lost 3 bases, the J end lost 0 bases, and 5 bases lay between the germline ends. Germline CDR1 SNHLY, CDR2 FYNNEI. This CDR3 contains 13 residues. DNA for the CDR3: TGTGCCAGCAGTGATGAGGTGAACACTGAAGCTTTCTTT. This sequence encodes CASSDEVNTEAFF. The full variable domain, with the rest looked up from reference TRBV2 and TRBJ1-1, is EPEVTQTPSHQVTQMGQEVILRCVPISNHLYFYWYRQILGQKVEFLVSFYNNEISEKSEIFDDQFSVERPDGSNFTLKIRSTKLEDSAMYFCASSDEVNTEAFFGQGTRLTVV.

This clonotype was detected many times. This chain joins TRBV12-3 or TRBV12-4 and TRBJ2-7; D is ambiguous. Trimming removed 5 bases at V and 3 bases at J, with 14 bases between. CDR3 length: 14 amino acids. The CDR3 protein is CASSPGASVYEQYF. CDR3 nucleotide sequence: TGTGCCAGCAGTCCCGGCGCCTCAGTCTACGAGCAGTACTTC.

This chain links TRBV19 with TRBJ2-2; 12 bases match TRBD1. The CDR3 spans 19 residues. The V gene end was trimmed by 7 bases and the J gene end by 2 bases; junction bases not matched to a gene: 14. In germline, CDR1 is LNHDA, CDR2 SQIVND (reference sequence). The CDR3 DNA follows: TGTGCCAGTATATCATCTGGGACAGGGGGCGCGGTAAACACCGGGGAGCTGTTTTTT. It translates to CASISSGTGGAVNTGELFF.

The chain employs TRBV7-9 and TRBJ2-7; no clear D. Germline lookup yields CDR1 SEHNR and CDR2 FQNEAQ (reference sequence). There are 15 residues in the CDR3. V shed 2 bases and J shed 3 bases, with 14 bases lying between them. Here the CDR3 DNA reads TGTGCCAGCAGCTTAAACAACCAACCCCACTACGAGCAGTACTTC. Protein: CASSLNNQPHYEQYF.

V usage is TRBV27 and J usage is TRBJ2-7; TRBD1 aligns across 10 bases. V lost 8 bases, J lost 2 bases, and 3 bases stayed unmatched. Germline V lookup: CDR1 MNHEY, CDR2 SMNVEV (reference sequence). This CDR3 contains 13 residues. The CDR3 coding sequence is TGTGCCAGCCGGGACAGGGGAGCCTACGAGCAGTACTTC. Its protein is CASRDRGAYEQYF.

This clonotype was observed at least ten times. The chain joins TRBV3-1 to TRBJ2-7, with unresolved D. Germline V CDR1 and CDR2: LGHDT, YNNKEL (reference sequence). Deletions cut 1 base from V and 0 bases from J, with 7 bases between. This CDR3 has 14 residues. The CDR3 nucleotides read TGTGCCAGCAGCCAAGTGGGTACCTCCTACGAGCAGTACTTC. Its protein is CASSQVGTSYEQYF.

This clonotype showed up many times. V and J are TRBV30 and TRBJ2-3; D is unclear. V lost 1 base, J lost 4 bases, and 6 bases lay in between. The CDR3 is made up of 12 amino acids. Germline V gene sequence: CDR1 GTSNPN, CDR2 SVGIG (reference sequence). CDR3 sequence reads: CAWSDGADTQYF. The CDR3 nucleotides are TGTGCCTGGAGTGATGGGGCAGATACGCAGTATTTT.

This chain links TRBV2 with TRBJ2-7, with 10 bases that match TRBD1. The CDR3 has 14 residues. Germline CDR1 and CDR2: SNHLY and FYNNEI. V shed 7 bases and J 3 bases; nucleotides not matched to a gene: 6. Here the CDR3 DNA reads TGTGCCAGCATTACCGGGACAGGGGTCTACGAGCAGTACTTC. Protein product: CASITGTGVYEQYF.

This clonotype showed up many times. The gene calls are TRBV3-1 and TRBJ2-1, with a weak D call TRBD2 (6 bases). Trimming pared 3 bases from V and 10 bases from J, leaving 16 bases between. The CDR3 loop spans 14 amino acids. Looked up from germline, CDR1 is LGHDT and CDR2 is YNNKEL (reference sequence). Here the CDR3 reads CASSHAAGGREQFF. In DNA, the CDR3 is TGTGCCAGCAGCCACGCCGCAGGAGGGAGAGAGCAGTTCTTC.

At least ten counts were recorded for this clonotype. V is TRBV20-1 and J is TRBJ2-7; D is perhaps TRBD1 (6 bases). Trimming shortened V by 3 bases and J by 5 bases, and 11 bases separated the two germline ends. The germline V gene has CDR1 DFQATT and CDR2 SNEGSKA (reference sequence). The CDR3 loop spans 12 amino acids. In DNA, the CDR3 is TGCAGTGCTAGGACAGGAGGCGACGAGCAGTACTTC. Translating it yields CSARTGGDEQYF.

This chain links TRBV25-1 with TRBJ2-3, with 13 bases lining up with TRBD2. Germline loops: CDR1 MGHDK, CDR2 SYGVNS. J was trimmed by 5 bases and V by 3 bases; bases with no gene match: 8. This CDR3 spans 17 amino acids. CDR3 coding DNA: TGTGCCAGCAGTGACCCCACTAGCGGGAGGGCTTTAGATACGCAGTATTTT. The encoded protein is CASSDPTSGRALDTQYF. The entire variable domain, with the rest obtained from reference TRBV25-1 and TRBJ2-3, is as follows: EADIYQTPRYLVIGTGKKITLECSQTMGHDKMYWYQQDPGMELHLIHYSYGVNSTEKGDLSSESTVSRIRTEHFPLTLESARPSHTSQYLCASSDPTSGRALDTQYFGPGTRLTVL.

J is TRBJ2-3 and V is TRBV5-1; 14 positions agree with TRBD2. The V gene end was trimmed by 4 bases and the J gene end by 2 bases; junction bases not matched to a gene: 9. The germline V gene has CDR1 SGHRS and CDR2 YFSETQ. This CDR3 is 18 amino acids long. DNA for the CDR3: TGCGCCAGCAGCCCGGGACTAGCGGGAGTGTCAGTCACAGATACGCAGTATTTT. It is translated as CASSPGLAGVSVTDTQYF.

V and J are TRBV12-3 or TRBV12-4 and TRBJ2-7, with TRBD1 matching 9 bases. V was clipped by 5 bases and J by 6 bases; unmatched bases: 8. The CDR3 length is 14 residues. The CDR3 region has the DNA TGTGCCAGCAGTACCGGGACAGGGTTCCCCGAGCAGTACTTC. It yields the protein CASSTGTGFPEQYF.

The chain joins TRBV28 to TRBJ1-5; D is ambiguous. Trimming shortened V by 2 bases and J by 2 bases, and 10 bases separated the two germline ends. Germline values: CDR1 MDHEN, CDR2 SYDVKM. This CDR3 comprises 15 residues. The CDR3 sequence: CASSLGVDGNQPQHF. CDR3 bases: TGTGCCAGCAGTTTAGGGGTGGATGGCAATCAGCCCCAGCATTTT.

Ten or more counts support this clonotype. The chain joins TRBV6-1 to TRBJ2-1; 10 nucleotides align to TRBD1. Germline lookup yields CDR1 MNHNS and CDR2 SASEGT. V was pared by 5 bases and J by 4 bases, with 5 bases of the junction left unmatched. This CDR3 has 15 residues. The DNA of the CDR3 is TGTGCCAGCAGTTTTCCGGGACAGGGGTACAATGAGCAGTTCTTC. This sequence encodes CASSFPGQGYNEQFF.

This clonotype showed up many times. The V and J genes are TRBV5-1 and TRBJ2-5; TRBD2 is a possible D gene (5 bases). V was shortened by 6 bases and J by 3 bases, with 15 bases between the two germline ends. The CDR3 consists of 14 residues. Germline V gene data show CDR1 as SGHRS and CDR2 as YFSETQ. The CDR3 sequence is CASTMTTVKETQYF. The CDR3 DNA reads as TGCGCCAGCACCATGACTACTGTTAAAGAGACCCAGTACTTC. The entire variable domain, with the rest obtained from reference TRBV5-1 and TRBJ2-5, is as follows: KAGVTQTPRYLIKTRGQQVTLSCSPISGHRSVSWYQQTPGQGLQFLFEYFSETQRNKGNFPGRFSGRQFSNSRSEMNVSTLELGDSALYLCASTMTTVKETQYFGPGTRLLVL.

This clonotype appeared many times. The CDR3 sequence: CAVPSGSGNEQFF. The CDR3 DNA reads as TGTGCCGTCCCTAGCGGGAGCGGGAATGAGCAGTTCTTC. V gene TRBV7-9 combines with J gene TRBJ2-1; 10 nucleotides line up with TRBD2. The CDR3 runs to 13 residues. Germline values: CDR1 SEHNR, CDR2 FQNEAQ (reference sequence). The V segment lost 11 bases and the J segment 7 bases; nucleotides outside the gene matches: 8.